The 5 T cell receptor beta chains below come from one sample, sequenced in a study of human T cells and chemical hapten exposure. TCRdb re-analysed the RACE reads in MiXCR, keeping a single row per CDR3 protein. The sample has some 330,000 distinct CDR3 sequences; around 5.5% are singletons. Noted time point: pre-sensitization, week 0. The treatment: therapeutic diphenylcyclopropenone sensitization with weekly scalp DPC. Here the sequenced sample was whole blood, taken in connection with sensitization to the hapten diphenylcyclopropenone (DPC). Source of these receptors: a woman aged 18-35 years with alopecia areata. Some clones in this sample may be carry-over from other donors' samples.

This clonotype was seen a handful of times. The chain has TRBV2 and TRBJ1-6; TRBD1 might be the D (5 bases). CDR3 length: 15 amino acids. Trimming took 3 bases from V and 4 from J, leaving 10 bases between them. Germline V CDR1 and CDR2: SNHLY, FYNNEI. CDR3 region: CASSEGTQYNSPLHF. In DNA, the CDR3 is TGTGCCAGCAGTGAGGGGACGCAGTATAATTCACCCCTCCACTTT.

This clonotype was detected many times. The chain joins TRBV6-5 to TRBJ2-2; D is perhaps TRBD2 (5 bases). The CDR3 length is 17 residues. The V end was cut by 0 bases, the J end by 1 base, with 12 bases between. The germline V gene encodes CDR1 MNHEY and CDR2 SVGAGI. The CDR3 nucleotides are TGTGCCAGCAGTTACTCAGTCCGGGGTCGGAACACCGGGGAGCTGTTTTTT. The encoded protein is CASSYSVRGRNTGELFF.

In this sample, this clonotype turned up many times. The chain uses TRBV6-2 or TRBV6-3 and TRBJ2-3, with D perhaps assigned TRBD1 or TRBD2 (5 bases each). The CDR3 has 14 residues. Germline CDR1 reads MNHEY; CDR2 reads SVGEGT. The V end was cut by 5 bases, the J end by 1 base, with 10 bases between. The CDR3 region has the DNA TGTGCCAGCAGTGGGGACCAGGGCACAGATACGCAGTATTTT. Protein sequence: CASSGDQGTDTQYF.

V usage is TRBV6-5 and J usage is TRBJ1-2; D unresolved. The CDR3 extends over 14 amino acids. Germline V gene data show CDR1 as MNHEY and CDR2 as SVGAGI. Trimming pared 6 bases from V and 3 bases from J, leaving 14 bases between. CDR3 region: CASSLRTAHYGYTF. The CDR3, as DNA: TGTGCCAGCAGCTTACGGACGGCACACTATGGCTACACCTTC.

This chain joins TRBV10-3 and TRBJ2-2; perhaps TRBD1 as D (5 bases). V lost 3 bases to trimming and J lost 1 base, with 6 bases between them. The CDR3 consists of 14 residues. Germline V gives CDR1 ENHRY, CDR2 SYGVKD. The CDR3 nucleotides read TGTGCCATCAGTGACAGGGAGAACACCGGGGAGCTGTTTTTT. This codes for CAISDRENTGELFF.